A selection of T cell receptor beta chains follows, all from one sample in a study of identifying expanded T cells in peripheral blood. Profiled with immunoSEQ multiplex PCR; TCRdb holds only in-frame clones, not every one. The sample consists of 120,000 or so clones, more than 75% of them appearing once. The sample taken for sequencing was blood. The receptors were sampled from a person aged 18-70 years in good health. CDR3s include the opening cysteine and the closing phenylalanine or tryptophan. A D gene is named only where the DNA matches it firmly. Not all rows give a size; the values are once, few, many and, for expanded clones, a class.

V: TRBV4-3; D: NA; size: NA; J: TRBJ1-6; DNA: TGCGCCAGCAGCCTAGCTTATGGTTCACCCCTCCACTTT; CDR3: CASSLAYGSPLHF
V: TRBV7-2; D: NA; size: NA; J: TRBJ1-1; DNA: TGTGCCAGCAGCCGAATAGGGAGATTGAACACTGAAGCTTTCTTT; CDR3: CASSRIGRLNTEAFF
V: TRBV9; D: NA; size: NA; J: TRBJ2-3; DNA: TGTGCCAGCAGCGTTTCCAGGGGTGGCCCAGATACGCAGTATTTT; CDR3: CASSVSRGGPDTQYF
V: TRBV5-6; D: NA; size: NA; J: TRBJ2-7; DNA: TGTGCCAGCAGCTTGGGGGGTTCCCCCGCCTACGAGCAGTACTTC; CDR3: CASSLGGSPAYEQYF
V: TRBV7-9; D: NA; size: NA; J: TRBJ1-2; DNA: TGTGCCAGCAGCCCGATTTCCACCTTC; CDR3: CASSPISTF
V: TRBV7-9; D: TRBD1; size: NA; J: TRBJ1-1; DNA: TGTGCCAGCAGCTTGGGAACAGGGGTGGGTACTGAAGCTTTCTTT; CDR3: CASSLGTGVGTEAFF
V: TRBV2; D: NA; size: few; J: TRBJ1-2; DNA: TGTGCCAGCAGCCTCATGGGAGGCTACACCTTC; CDR3: CASSLMGGYTF
V: TRBV4-3; D: NA; size: NA; J: TRBJ2-6; DNA: TGCGCCAGCAGCCAAGAAGTGGCGGGAATCTCTGGGGCCAACGTCCTGACTTTC; CDR3: CASSQEVAGISGANVLTF
V: TRBV19; D: NA; size: NA; J: TRBJ1-2; DNA: TGTGCCAGTTCCCGGGACACAGTCTATGGCTACACCTTC; CDR3: CASSRDTVYGYTF
V: TRBV19; D: NA; size: few; J: TRBJ2-2; DNA: TGTGCCACTACCAGAATACGGAACACCGGGGAGCTGTTTTTT; CDR3: CATTRIRNTGELFF
V: TRBV14; D: NA; size: once; J: TRBJ2-3; DNA: TGTGCCAGCAGCCTCCAGGTCACAGATACGCAGTATTTT; CDR3: CASSLQVTDTQYF
V: TRBV11-2; D: NA; size: NA; J: TRBJ2-4; DNA: TGTGCCAGCAGCTGGGGGAACATTCAGTACTTC; CDR3: CASSWGNIQYF
V: TRBV19; D: NA; size: few; J: TRBJ1-5; DNA: TGTGCCAGCCGGCCCTTAGACAACAATCAGCCCCAGCATTTT; CDR3: CASRPLDNNQPQHF
V: TRBV5-1; D: TRBD2; size: NA; J: TRBJ2-7; DNA: TGCGCCAGCAGCTTGGCTATTAGGACTAGCGGGTTCTACGAGCAGTACTTC; CDR3: CASSLAIRTSGFYEQYF
V: TRBV15; D: TRBD1; size: once; J: TRBJ1-1; DNA: TGTGCCACCAGCAGAGACCAACCACAGGGGATAGAAACTGAAGCTTTCTTT; CDR3: CATSRDQPQGIETEAFF
V: TRBV6-1; D: NA; size: NA; J: TRBJ2-7; DNA: TGTGCCAGCAGTGAACGGGGGTATGCCTACGAGCAGTACTTC; CDR3: CASSERGYAYEQYF
V: TRBV10-2; D: NA; size: NA; J: TRBJ2-3; DNA: TGCGCCAGCAGTGAGGTGGGGGGACACACAGATACGCAGTATTTT; CDR3: CASSEVGGHTDTQYF
V: TRBV6-5; D: NA; size: NA; J: TRBJ1-2; DNA: TGTGCCAGCAGTTACACTGGGAGCCCGAACTATGGCTACACCTTC; CDR3: CASSYTGSPNYGYTF
V: TRBV7-2; D: NA; size: few; J: TRBJ1-3; DNA: TGTGCCAGCATCAACCTAGGCTCTGGAAACACCATATATTTT; CDR3: CASINLGSGNTIYF
V: TRBV7-8; D: NA; size: few; J: TRBJ1-1; DNA: TGTGCCAGCAGCTCGTCCCAGGGGCGAGACACTGAAGCTTTCTTT; CDR3: CASSSSQGRDTEAFF
V: TRBV7-9; D: TRBD1; size: NA; J: TRBJ2-1; DNA: TGTGCCAGCAGCTTAGATAGCACAGGGGTGAGTGAGCAGTTCTTC; CDR3: CASSLDSTGVSEQFF
V: TRBV11-2; D: NA; size: few; J: TRBJ1-1; DNA: TGTGCCAGCAACCCTTATACAGCTGCGAACACTGAAGCTTTCTTT; CDR3: CASNPYTAANTEAFF
V: TRBV4-1; D: NA; size: NA; J: TRBJ1-2; DNA: TGCGCCAGCAGCCAAACGGGGGTCGAGGGCTACACCTTC; CDR3: CASSQTGVEGYTF
V: TRBV14; D: NA; size: NA; J: TRBJ1-4; DNA: TGTGCCAGCAGCCAAAATGGGTTCGTGGGATCGGATGAAAAACTGTTTTTT; CDR3: CASSQNGFVGSDEKLFF
V: TRBV7-8; D: NA; size: NA; J: TRBJ2-7; DNA: TGTGCCAGCAGCTTAGCGGCCGGGACGGGATACGAGCAGTACTTC; CDR3: CASSLAAGTGYEQYF
V: TRBV6-1; D: NA; size: NA; J: TRBJ2-2; DNA: TGTGCCAGCAGTGCGGGCTGGGGGCCGCACACCGGGGAGCTGTTTTTT; CDR3: CASSAGWGPHTGELFF
V: TRBV6-1; D: TRBD1; size: NA; J: TRBJ2-1; DNA: TGTGCCAGCAGTAGAACAGGGGGTAATGAGCAGTTCTTC; CDR3: CASSRTGGNEQFF
V: TRBV5-6; D: NA; size: NA; J: TRBJ1-6; DNA: TGTGCCAGCAGCGAGCCGGGACGGTATAATTCACCCCTCCACTTT; CDR3: CASSEPGRYNSPLHF
V: TRBV2; D: NA; size: NA; J: TRBJ2-7; DNA: TGTGCCAGCGTTAGATCAATTAATTCGTGGGAGCAGTACTTC; CDR3: CASVRSINSWEQYF
V: TRBV7-7; D: TRBD1; size: NA; J: TRBJ1-1; DNA: TGTGCCAGCAGCACGGGACAGCTTATGAACACTGAAGCTTTCTTT; CDR3: CASSTGQLMNTEAFF
V: TRBV5-1; D: TRBD2; size: NA; J: TRBJ2-1; DNA: TGCGCCAGCAGCTTGGCAAGCGGGGGTTACAATGAGCAGTTCTTC; CDR3: CASSLASGGYNEQFF
V: TRBV10-3; D: NA; size: NA; J: TRBJ2-5; DNA: TGTGCCACCCTTTTGAAACGGGGCGATGCCTATCAAGAGACCCAGTACTTC; CDR3: CATLLKRGDAYQETQYF
V: TRBV10-2; D: TRBD2; size: NA; J: TRBJ2-3; DNA: TGCGCCAGCAGTAAGATGGCGGGGGGATCTAGCACAGATACGCAGTATTTT; CDR3: CASSKMAGGSSTDTQYF
V: TRBV2; D: NA; size: once; J: TRBJ1-1; DNA: TGTGCCAGTGGAGTAGGGCCGAACACTGAAGCTTTCTTT; CDR3: CASGVGPNTEAFF
V: TRBV4-3; D: NA; size: NA; J: TRBJ1-6; DNA: TGCGCCAGCAGCCTACATTCGACAGCACCATCACCCCTCCACTTT; CDR3: CASSLHSTAPSPLHF
V: TRBV2; D: TRBD1; size: few; J: TRBJ1-2; DNA: TGTGCCAGCAGTACAGGGGTCGACTATGGCTACACCTTC; CDR3: CASSTGVDYGYTF
V: TRBV18; D: NA; size: NA; J: TRBJ2-5; DNA: TGTGCCAGCTCAGGGACTTTACAAGAGACCCAGTACTTC; CDR3: CASSGTLQETQYF
V: TRBV7-2; D: TRBD1; size: NA; J: TRBJ1-4; DNA: TGTGCCAGCACCGAGGACAGGGGTGGGGAAAAACTGTTTTTT; CDR3: CASTEDRGGEKLFF
V: TRBV7-2; D: NA; size: NA; J: TRBJ2-5; DNA: TGTGCCAGCAGCTCCCAGCGTGAAGAGACCCAGTACTTC; CDR3: CASSSQREETQYF
V: TRBV30; D: TRBD2; size: NA; J: TRBJ2-2; DNA: TGTGCCTGGAGGGTGCTAGCGGGGAGCACCGGGGAGCTGTTTTTT; CDR3: CAWRVLAGSTGELFF
V: TRBV14; D: TRBD1; size: NA; J: TRBJ2-6; DNA: TGTGCCAGCAGCTACAGGGGTACTGGGGCCAACGTCCTGACTTTC; CDR3: CASSYRGTGANVLTF
V: TRBV6-6; D: NA; size: NA; J: TRBJ2-5; DNA: TGTGCCAGCAGTTACTCGTCCAGGAAAGAGACCCAGTACTTC; CDR3: CASSYSSRKETQYF
V: TRBV4-3; D: NA; size: NA; J: TRBJ1-2; DNA: TGCGCCAGCAGCCAAGCCCCAGACCTCCTCTACTATGGCTACACCTTC; CDR3: CASSQAPDLLYYGYTF
V: TRBV10-3; D: NA; size: NA; J: TRBJ2-2; DNA: TGTGCCATCAGTGAACTCGGACAGAAAAGAGGTAACACCGGGGAGCTGTTTTTT; CDR3: CAISELGQKRGNTGELFF
V: TRBV9; D: NA; size: once; J: TRBJ2-2; DNA: TGTGCCAGCAGCGTAGTCCCGTACGGGGAGCTGTTTTTT; CDR3: CASSVVPYGELFF
V: TRBV6-5; D: NA; size: NA; J: TRBJ2-3; DNA: TGTGCCAGCAGTTACCGGACAGTTCCTAGCACAGATACGCAGTATTTT; CDR3: CASSYRTVPSTDTQYF
V: TRBV4-3; D: NA; size: NA; J: TRBJ1-2; DNA: TGCGCCAGCAGCCCCTATGCCCGCGGTGACTATGGCTACACCTTC; CDR3: CASSPYARGDYGYTF
V: TRBV4-1; D: NA; size: NA; J: TRBJ2-7; DNA: TGCGCCAGCAGCCCCAGAGAGACAGGCTACGAGCAGTACTTC; CDR3: CASSPRETGYEQYF
V: TRBV7-2; D: TRBD1; size: NA; J: TRBJ2-2; DNA: TGTGCCAGCAGCCGCGCCGGGACAGGGGGCCCCGGGGAGCTGTTTTTT; CDR3: CASSRAGTGGPGELFF
V: TRBV7-9; D: TRBD1; size: NA; J: TRBJ1-5; DNA: TGTGCCAGCAGCTTAGGAGGGCCAGGGGGCGATTGGCAGCCCCAGCATTTT; CDR3: CASSLGGPGGDWQPQHF
V: TRBV7-6; D: NA; size: NA; J: TRBJ1-1; DNA: TGTGCCAGCAGCTTAGTAGTGACAGGAGGCTCTGAAGCTTTCTTT; CDR3: CASSLVVTGGSEAFF
V: TRBV7-9; D: TRBD1; size: NA; J: TRBJ1-1; DNA: TGTGCCAGCAGCTTAGGTCACAGGGGGACAGAAGCTTTCTTT; CDR3: CASSLGHRGTEAFF
V: TRBV13; D: TRBD2; size: NA; J: TRBJ2-1; DNA: TGTGCCAGCACCCCCCGGACTAGCGGGGACCACAATGAGCAGTTCTTC; CDR3: CASTPRTSGDHNEQFF
V: TRBV7-9; D: TRBD1; size: few; J: TRBJ1-6; DNA: TGTGCCAGCAGCCCGGGACAGGGATCACCCCTCCACTTT; CDR3: CASSPGQGSPLHF
V: TRBV15; D: TRBD1; size: NA; J: TRBJ2-2; DNA: TGTGCCACCAGCAGAGTGGGACAGGGTGTGACCGGGGAGCTGTTTTTT; CDR3: CATSRVGQGVTGELFF
V: TRBV10-2; D: NA; size: NA; J: TRBJ1-4; DNA: TGCGCCAGCAGTGAGTCACAGGGTTCCAGAGAAAAACTGTTTTTT; CDR3: CASSESQGSREKLFF